Below are 20 T cell receptor beta chains sequenced from a single sample in a study of cytomegalovirus exposure and HLA in healthy donors. Both 60 Vbeta primers and 13 Jbeta primers went into the PCR. Measured with immunoSEQ multiplex PCR; TCRdb has only the in-frame clones, and not every one. The data contain about 160,000 clones, about three quarters of them singletons. The sequencing input was PBMCs. These receptors came from a woman in her 30s in good health and CMV-seronegative.

J is TRBJ2-7 and V is TRBV5-6, with TRBD1 identical over 7 bases. The germline CDR1 and CDR2 sequences are SGHDT and YYEEEE. The junction had 11 bases not matched to a gene; V was cut back by 2 bases and J by 6 bases. This CDR3 contains 15 residues. The CDR3 sequence: CASSFGDSPGGEQYF. The CDR3 DNA reads as TGTGCCAGCAGCTTTGGGGACAGCCCAGGGGGCGAGCAGTACTTC. Together with reference TRBV5-6 and TRBJ2-7, the CDR3 gives the full variable domain: DAGVTQSPTHLIKTRGQQVTLRCSPKSGHDTVSWYQQALGQGPQFIFQYYEEEERQRGNFPDRFSGHQFPNYSSELNVNALLLGDSALYLCASSFGDSPGGEQYFGPGTRLTVT.

CDR3 region: CASSPAGQGQYEQYF. Here the CDR3 DNA reads TGCGCCAGCAGCCCTGCGGGACAGGGCCAGTACGAGCAGTACTTC. V and J are TRBV5-1 and TRBJ2-7; 9 nucleotides align to TRBD1. The CDR3 contains 15 residues. V lost 4 bases and J lost 4; bases outside the gene matches: 9. CDR1 and CDR2 from the germline V gene are SGHRS and YFSETQ.

V gene TRBV6-5 combines with J gene TRBJ2-3; TRBD1 is a possible D gene (5 bases). V lost 2 bases and J lost 2, with 8 bases in between. The CDR3 is 14 amino acids. Germline CDR1 MNHEY, CDR2 SVGAGI. CDR3 bases: TGTGCCAGCAGTTACGACAGCTACACAGATACGCAGTATTTT. It yields the protein CASSYDSYTDTQYF.

The V gene is TRBV27, the J gene TRBJ2-1; weak D call: TRBD2 (6 bases). The V and J ends lost 2 bases and 4 bases respectively, with 12 bases between them. CDR3 length: 15 amino acids. Germline CDR1 MNHEY, CDR2 SMNVEV (reference sequence). The DNA of the CDR3 is TGTGCCAGCAGTTTAAGTGGGGGGACTTACAATGAGCAGTTCTTC. Protein: CASSLSGGTYNEQFF.

CDR3 loop: CASSFQVPNTGQFF. For the CDR3, the DNA is TGCGCCAGCAGCTTTCAGGTCCCTAATACCGGGCAGTTCTTC. The rearrangement links TRBV5-1 to TRBJ2-1; D unresolved. Germline V CDR1 and CDR2: SGHRS, YFSETQ. This CDR3 has 14 residues. V gave up 2 bases and J gave up 12 bases, with 18 bases separating them.

The V and J genes are TRBV4-2 and TRBJ2-2; weak D call: TRBD2 (6 bases). The CDR3 sequence is 17 residues long. CDR1 is LGHNA and CDR2 is YNFKEQ in the germline V gene. V lost 0 bases and J 9 bases, leaving 20 bases between the germline ends. The CDR3 region has the DNA TGTGCCAGCAGCCAAGATGTCATTGGAGGGAATGACCGGGAGCTGTTTTTT. Its translation is CASSQDVIGGNDRELFF.

The chain recombines TRBV6-5 with TRBJ1-5; TRBD1 might be the D (5 bases). Germline V gene lookup returns CDR1 MNHEY and CDR2 SVGAGI. The CDR3 has 15 amino acids. Between the trimmed V and J ends, which lost 0 bases and 4 bases, there was a span of 10 bases. The CDR3 DNA reads TGTGCCAGCAGTTACTCGGGGCAGGCAAATCAGCCCCAGCATTTT. This codes for CASSYSGQANQPQHF.

The chain is built from TRBV5-1 and TRBJ1-3; 7 bases map to TRBD1. The J segment lost 2 bases and the V segment lost 5 bases, leaving 4 bases of the junction unmatched. The CDR3 length is 14 residues. Germline V gene sequence: CDR1 SGHRS, CDR2 YFSETQ. The CDR3 sequence: CASRPDRAGNTIYF. The CDR3 bases are TGCGCCAGCAGGCCCGACAGGGCTGGAAACACCATATATTTT.

The V call is TRBV7-8, the J call TRBJ1-1; D unclear. The germline V gene has CDR1 SGHVS and CDR2 FQNEAQ. Trimming cost V 3 bases and J 3 bases, with 8 bases left between them. The CDR3 is 13 amino acids. As DNA, the CDR3 is TGTGCCAGCAGCTTGGGAGGAGACACTGAAGCTTTCTTT. Translating it yields CASSLGGDTEAFF.

This sequence joins TRBV7-2 and TRBJ2-7; 11 bases align to TRBD2. With 5 bases clipped from V and 3 bases from J, the junction kept 12 bases outside the gene matches. The CDR3 spans 17 residues. Germline CDR1 SGHTA, CDR2 FQGNSA. CDR3 in DNA: TGTGCCAGCAGCAGAAACTACGGGACTAGCGGTGGCTACGAGCAGTACTTC. Its translation is CASSRNYGTSGGYEQYF.

This chain uses TRBV6-5 with TRBJ2-7, with D possibly TRBD1 on 6 matching bases. This CDR3 is built from 12 residues. Trimming took off 8 bases at V and 1 base at J, with 9 bases between the two ends. CDR1 is MNHEY, CDR2 SVGAGI, per germline. For the CDR3, the DNA is TGTGCCAGCCATGGACAGTCCTACGAGCAGTACTTC. Translation: CASHGQSYEQYF.

The rearrangement links TRBV29-1 to TRBJ2-1, with 9 bases aligning to TRBD1. With V trimmed by 0 bases and J by 8 bases, 14 bases remained unmatched. The CDR3 is 17 amino acids. CDR1 is SQVTM and CDR2 is ANQGSEA in the germline V gene. The CDR3 bases are TGCAGCGTTGAAGATCCGGCCGGGACAGGGTACCCCCATGAGCAGTTCTTC. Translating it yields CSVEDPAGTGYPHEQFF.

This clone was counted once. The chain is built from TRBV7-9 and TRBJ1-4; no clear D gene. The CDR3 is made up of 14 amino acids. The germline CDR1 and CDR2 sequences are SEHNR and FQNEAQ (reference sequence). Trimming left V 1 base short and J 10 bases short, with 13 bases between. This CDR3 is CASSLEVLAGKLFF. CDR3 nucleotides: TGTGCCAGCAGCTTAGAAGTTTTGGCGGGAAAACTGTTTTTT.

The chain links TRBV28 to TRBJ1-5; D is unclear. V shed 6 bases and J shed 4 bases, with 16 bases lying between them. Germline CDR1 reads MDHEN; CDR2 reads SYDVKM. This CDR3 region has 15 residues. The CDR3 region is CASRFPLSGNQPQHF. CDR3 nucleotides: TGTGCCAGCAGATTTCCCCTCTCGGGAAATCAGCCCCAGCATTTT.

This clone was seen more than once but under ten times. The CDR3: CAWSITGDTEAFF. CDR3 sequence (DNA): TGTGCCTGGAGTATAACAGGGGACACTGAAGCTTTCTTT. The rearrangement uses TRBV30 and TRBJ1-1; 7 bases are shared with TRBD1. The CDR3 length is 13 residues. Germline CDR1 and CDR2: GTSNPN and SVGIG (reference sequence). V was clipped by 2 bases and J by 3 bases; unmatched bases: 3. Complete variable domain (other parts from reference TRBV30 and TRBJ1-1): SQTIHQWPATLVQPVGSPLSLECTVEGTSNPNLYWYRQAAGRGLQLLFYSVGIGQISSEVPQNLSASRPQDRQFILSSKKLLLSDSGFYLCAWSITGDTEAFFGQGTRLTVV.

The gene calls are TRBV5-4 and TRBJ2-3, with 13 bases matching TRBD2. Germline CDR1 SGHNT, CDR2 YYREEE (reference sequence). Unmatched junction bases numbered 11, after V lost 7 bases and J lost 6 bases. The CDR3 length is 16 residues. The CDR3 sequence is CASGLAGALGQDTQYF. CDR3 DNA: TGTGCCAGCGGACTAGCGGGGGCCCTAGGTCAGGATACGCAGTATTTT.

This clone showed up just a few times. This sequence joins TRBV18 and TRBJ1-2, with 7 bases fitting TRBD1. CDR1 is KGHSH and CDR2 is LQKENI in the germline V gene. Losses at the gene ends were 2 bases for V and 4 bases for J; bases not matched to a gene: 10. The CDR3 length is 16 residues. CDR3 protein: CASSPSQSGQPYGYTF. The CDR3 DNA follows: TGTGCCAGCTCACCAAGTCAGTCGGGACAGCCCTATGGCTACACCTTC.

This clone was recorded a few times. This chain connects TRBV5-1 to TRBJ2-5; 15 bases are a match to TRBD2. With V trimmed by 3 bases and J by 2 bases, 11 bases remained unmatched. Germline CDR1 and CDR2: SGHRS and YFSETQ. The length of the CDR3 is 19 residues. This chain's CDR3 is CASSSGLAGGEPAQETQYF. The DNA for the CDR3 is TGCGCCAGCAGCTCGGGACTAGCGGGGGGCGAGCCGGCTCAAGAGACCCAGTACTTC.

The V gene is TRBV27, the J gene TRBJ1-4; D is possibly TRBD1 (6 bases). This CDR3 comprises 17 residues. V was cut by 6 bases and J by 0 bases, with 17 bases left in between. Germline CDR1 is MNHEY and CDR2 is SMNVEV (reference sequence). The CDR3 here is CASRPIGTSATNEKLFF. Here the CDR3 DNA reads TGTGCCAGCAGGCCAATTGGGACAAGTGCAACTAATGAAAAACTGTTTTTT.

In this sample, this clone turned up a few times. J is TRBJ1-2 and V is TRBV7-9; D is perhaps TRBD1 (5 bases). The CDR3 length is 15 residues. V shed 7 bases and J shed 0 bases, with 15 bases lying between them. Germline values: CDR1 SEHNR, CDR2 FQNEAQ (reference sequence). CDR3 loop: CASNDRGGANYGYTF. CDR3 bases: TGTGCCAGCAACGACCGAGGAGGGGCTAACTATGGCTACACCTTC. The complete variable domain, with remaining parts taken from reference TRBV7-9 and TRBJ1-2, reads DTGVSQNPRHKITKRGQNVTFRCDPISEHNRLYWYRQTLGQGPEFLTYFQNEAQLEKSRLLSDRFSAERPKGSFSTLEIQRTEQGDSAMYLCASNDRGGANYGYTFGSGTRLTVV.